The 25 T cell receptor beta chains below all came from one sample that was sequenced in a study of blood T cells in healthy people across ages. Alongside a J-beta primer mix, a sample-barcoded 5' primer served in a second PCR lasting about 6 to 12 cycles. Using its own MiXCR run on the 5' RACE reads, TCRdb lists one record per CDR3 protein. The data show about 930,000 distinct CDR3 sequences, about 28% seen once. These data were likewise used in another study, on T cells of mothers and their children.

Sequencing was done on a sample of blood. These receptor sequences come from a woman aged 40 to 49 in good health.

The genes are TRBV12-3 or TRBV12-4 and TRBJ2-1; TRBD1 is a possible D gene (6 bases). The V end was cut by 5 bases, the J end by 7 bases, with 15 bases between. CDR3 length: 14 amino acids. The CDR3 loop is CASSGDKGYNEQFF. CDR3 in DNA: TGTGCCAGCAGTGGGGACAAAGGGTATAATGAGCAGTTCTTC.

A note on this clonotype: Just one base apart from a much larger clone, this may be a read error. The chain uses TRBV27 and TRBJ2-7; 8 positions agree with TRBD2. This CDR3 spans 17 amino acids. V trimming: 1 base; J trimming: 7 bases; junction bases outside the gene matches: 15. Per germline, CDR1 MNHEY and CDR2 SMNVEV (reference sequence). The CDR3 is CASSLWPGGAGGNEQYF. The CDR3 DNA is TGTGCCAGCAGTTTATGGCCCGGGGGGGCCGGGGGAAATGAGCAGTACTTC.

This clonotype was found a few times. This rearrangement joins TRBV2 to TRBJ2-2, with D perhaps matching TRBD1 or TRBD2 (5 bases each). Looked up from germline, CDR1 is SNHLY and CDR2 is FYNNEI. This CDR3 has 15 residues. Trimming removed 8 bases at V and 2 bases at J, with 15 bases between. CDR3 in amino acids: CASGAGTGNTGELFF. The CDR3 bases are TGTGCCAGCGGGGCAGGGACGGGCAACACCGGGGAGCTGTTTTTT. Using reference TRBV2 and TRBJ2-2 for the parts outside the CDR3, the full variable domain is EPEVTQTPSHQVTQMGQEVILRCVPISNHLYFYWYRQILGQKVEFLVSFYNNEISEKSEIFDDQFSVERPDGSNFTLKIRSTKLEDSAMYFCASGAGTGNTGELFFGEGSRLTVL.

This clonotype has a single count. This chain uses TRBV6-5 with TRBJ1-2; 8 nucleotides align to TRBD1. V was pared by 6 bases and J by 3 bases, with 9 bases of the junction left unmatched. Per germline, CDR1 MNHEY and CDR2 SVGAGI. This CDR3 has 15 residues. The CDR3 loop is CASSQSGQGDYGYTF. CDR3 DNA: TGTGCCAGCAGCCAAAGCGGACAGGGTGACTATGGCTACACCTTC.

This clonotype was seen a handful of times. The rearrangement joins TRBV28 to TRBJ2-5, with TRBD1 matching 10 bases. Germline assignment: CDR1 MDHEN and CDR2 SYDVKM. There are 14 residues in the CDR3. The trim removed 6 bases at V and 5 bases at J, leaving 6 bases unmatched. The chain's CDR3 is CASRAGQGRETQYF. DNA for the CDR3: TGTGCCAGCAGGGCGGGACAGGGGAGGGAGACCCAGTACTTC. The full variable domain, with the rest looked up from reference TRBV28 and TRBJ2-5, is DVKVTQSSRYLVKRTGEKVFLECVQDMDHENMFWYRQDPGLGLRLIYFSYDVKMKEKGDIPEGYSVSREKKERFSLILESASTNQTSMYLCASRAGQGRETQYFGPGTRLLVL.

Only one count was recorded for this clonotype. Since a much larger clone is just one base distant, this may be a read error. This chain links TRBV9 with TRBJ2-1; D gene uncertain. Germline loops: CDR1 SGDLS, CDR2 YYNGEE. CDR3 size: 12 residues. The DNA for the CDR3 is TGTGCCGGCAGCCCCCAGTACAATGAGCAGTTCTTC. Protein sequence: CAGSPQYNEQFF. Together with reference TRBV9 and TRBJ2-1, the CDR3 gives the full variable domain: DSGVTQTPKHLITATGQRVTLRCSPRSGDLSVYWYQQSLDQGLQFLIQYYNGEERAKGNILERFSAQQFPDLHSELNLSSLELGDSALYFCAGSPQYNEQFFGPGTRLTVL.

To note about this clonotype: An end of the junction does not agree with germline; a read error may underlie this. The chain has TRBV5-4 and TRBJ2-6, with D possibly matching TRBD1 (5 bases). Germline V CDR1 and CDR2: SGHNT, YYREEE (reference sequence). The CDR3 has 18 amino acids. The CDR3: CASSLGGSFPTGANVRTF. Written as DNA, the CDR3 is TGTGCCAGCAGCTTGGGCGGCAGCTTCCCTACTGGGGCCAACGTCCGGACTTTC.

This clonotype came up many times. The rearrangement uses TRBV7-2 and TRBJ2-1, with D hard to call. Germline V gene lookup returns CDR1 SGHTA and CDR2 FQGNSA. The germline V and J ends were trimmed by 4 bases and 8 bases, with 15 bases remaining between them. This CDR3 comprises 14 residues. CDR3 in DNA: TGTGCCAGCAGCTCCCCGACCCTCCTCCATGAGCAGTTCTTC. Its translation is CASSSPTLLHEQFF.

The chain combines TRBV20-1 with TRBJ2-3; TRBD1 matches at 7 bases. The CDR3 is 15 residues long. Germline-derived CDR1 and CDR2 are DFQATT and SNEGSKA (reference sequence). Trimming at V came to 6 bases and at J to 0 bases, leaving 9 bases not matched to a gene. The CDR3 spells CSATTRQGSTDTQYF. The CDR3 nucleotides are TGCAGTGCAACAACCCGACAGGGTAGCACAGATACGCAGTATTTT.

This clonotype was observed many times. The chain employs TRBV12-3 or TRBV12-4 and TRBJ2-7; unclear D gene. The CDR3 covers 13 residues. V lost 4 bases, J lost 9 bases, and 16 bases lay in between. CDR3 region: CASSSELGVPQYF. DNA of the CDR3: TGTGCCAGCAGTTCAGAGCTAGGAGTGCCGCAGTACTTC.

A few counts support this clonotype. The CDR3 loop is CSARGSGVDGYTF. For the CDR3, the DNA is TGCAGCGCCCGTGGGTCGGGGGTAGATGGCTACACCTTC. This chain joins TRBV29-1 and TRBJ1-2; D is perhaps TRBD1 (5 bases). Germline lookup yields CDR1 SQVTM and CDR2 ANQGSEA. Trimming took 7 bases from V and 6 from J, leaving 18 bases between them. CDR3 size: 13 residues.

In nucleotides, the CDR3 is TGTGCCAGCAGCTACGCCCCTTTTTCAGGGGGTAATGGCTACACCTTC. It is translated as CASSYAPFSGGNGYTF. The chain has TRBV12-3 or TRBV12-4 and TRBJ1-2, with 7 bases matching TRBD1. The CDR3 runs to 16 residues. With 6 bases clipped from V and 6 bases from J, the junction kept 16 bases outside the gene matches.

This clonotype has only a few counts. The genes are TRBV24-1 and TRBJ2-7; D is unresolved. The CDR3 extends over 13 amino acids. Germline V gene sequence: CDR1 KGHDR, CDR2 SFDVKD. The V and J ends lost 3 bases and 6 bases respectively, with 11 bases between them. CDR3 in DNA: TGTGCCACCAGTGATAACCCGGTGGGCGAGCAGTACTTC. Translated: CATSDNPVGEQYF.

A single count supports this clonotype. A much more abundant neighbour one base away suggests this may be a read error. The rearrangement uses TRBV15 and TRBJ2-5; TRBD2 matches 7 bases. Germline assignment: CDR1 LNHNV and CDR2 YYDKDF (reference sequence). The CDR3 covers 13 residues. CDR3 nucleotide sequence: TGTGCCACCCAAGCGGGGCTCCAAGAGACCCGGTACTTC. Protein: CATQAGLQETRYF.

This clonotype was observed a few times. The gene calls are TRBV20-1 and TRBJ2-3; D is unclear. CDR1 DFQATT and CDR2 SNEGSKA come from the germline V gene (reference sequence). The CDR3 is 14 amino acids. V shed 6 bases and J shed 2 bases, with 15 bases lying between them. As DNA, the CDR3 is TGCAGTGCCGCCCGGCAGGAACACACAGATACGCAGTATTTT. It translates to CSAARQEHTDTQYF.

V gene TRBV11-2 combines with J gene TRBJ2-5; D is unresolved. CDR1 and CDR2 from the germline V gene are SGHAT and FQNNGV. CDR3 size: 13 residues. The V end was cut by 0 bases, the J end by 5 bases, with 7 bases between. CDR3 DNA: TGTGCCAGCAGCTTAGAGATTGTGGAGACCCAGTACTTC. Its protein product is CASSLEIVETQYF.

With regard to this clonotype: A much larger clonotype is one base distant, so this may be a read error. J is TRBJ1-2 and V is TRBV10-3; 11 nucleotides align to TRBD1. V was clipped by 4 bases and J by 7 bases; unmatched bases: 5. The length of the CDR3 is 14 residues. Germline V CDR1 and CDR2: ENHRY, SYGVKD. The CDR3 reads CAISGTGGVGGYTF. The CDR3, as DNA: TGTGCCATCAGTGGGACAGGGGGCGTTGGTGGCTACACCTTC.

The chain has TRBV7-6 and TRBJ2-6; D is perhaps TRBD2 (5 bases). Trimming cost V 4 bases and J 7 bases, with 8 bases left between them. This CDR3 comprises 13 residues. Per the germline V gene, CDR1 is SGHVS and CDR2 is FNYEAQ. This CDR3 is CASSSRTANVLTF. The CDR3 nucleotides read TGTGCCAGCAGCTCGAGGACTGCCAACGTCCTGACTTTC.

This clonotype came up a few times. The chain couples TRBV20-1 to TRBJ1-6; D not certain. CDR1 and CDR2 from the germline V gene are DFQATT and SNEGSKA (reference sequence). V shed 1 base and J shed 7 bases, with 14 bases lying between them. CDR3 length: 15 amino acids. CDR3 amino acids: CSARGRTAINSPLHF. CDR3 sequence (DNA): TGCAGTGCTAGAGGTCGGACGGCTATCAATTCACCCCTCCACTTT.

This clonotype was observed a few times. The V and J genes are TRBV5-1 and TRBJ1-2; 10 nucleotides match TRBD1. Germline V gene data show CDR1 as SGHRS and CDR2 as YFSETQ. This CDR3 is 16 amino acids long. V gave up 1 base and J gave up 6 bases; unmatched junction bases: 9. CDR3 coding DNA: TGCGCCAGCAGCTTGCTAACCCTCGGACAGGGGGATGGCTACACCTTC. Residues: CASSLLTLGQGDGYTF.

In its sample, this clonotype was seen once. A single base separates this from a much larger clone, so it may be a read error. The chain combines TRBV6-6 with TRBJ2-5; 9 nucleotides align to TRBD1. V shed 7 bases and J 6 bases; nucleotides not matched to a gene: 6. Germline loops: CDR1 MNHNY, CDR2 SVGAGI (reference sequence). The CDR3 totals 13 residues. In DNA, the CDR3 is TGTGCCAGCATCCGGGACAGGGAGAAGACCCAGTACTTC. Protein: CASIRDREKTQYF.

This clonotype was recorded many times. V usage is TRBV6-5 and J usage is TRBJ1-2; tentative D call: TRBD1 (5 bases). Trimming shortened V by 6 bases and J by 4 bases, and 9 bases separated the two germline ends. Germline values: CDR1 MNHEY, CDR2 SVGAGI. There are 12 residues in the CDR3. CDR3 DNA: TGTGCCAGCAGGGAGGGGACCTATGGCTACACCTTC. Amino acid sequence: CASREGTYGYTF.

This clonotype was recorded a few times. V and J are TRBV7-9 and TRBJ1-4, with TRBD1 matching 7 bases. The ends lost 4 bases at V and 4 bases at J; junction bases unmatched: 6. Germline lookup yields CDR1 SEHNR and CDR2 FQNEAQ (reference sequence). This CDR3 is built from 15 residues. DNA of the CDR3: TGTGCCAGCAGCTCCCGGGACAGCATTAATGAAAAACTGTTTTTT. It specifies CASSSRDSINEKLFF.

There are a few counts of this clonotype. This sequence joins TRBV4-1 and TRBJ1-4, with D possibly TRBD1 on 6 matching bases. Germline V CDR1 and CDR2: MGHRA, YSYEKL. The CDR3 spans 16 residues. V lost 10 bases, J lost 4 bases, and 22 bases lay in between. The DNA for the CDR3 is TGCGCCACCCAAGGGGGAGACGGAGATTATAATGAAAAACTGTTTTTT. It yields the protein CATQGGDGDYNEKLFF.

At least ten counts were recorded for this clonotype. This rearrangement joins TRBV4-1 to TRBJ2-6, with D possibly matching TRBD1 (6 bases). CDR1 is MGHRA and CDR2 is YSYEKL in the germline V gene. The CDR3 runs to 16 residues. The V and J ends lost 3 bases and 0 bases respectively, with 9 bases between them. The CDR3 DNA sequence: TGCGCCAGCAGCCAGGACAGCTACTCTGGGGCCAACGTCCTGACTTTC. It translates to CASSQDSYSGANVLTF.